The 2 T cell receptor beta chains in this list originate from one sample, sequenced in a study of cytomegalovirus exposure and HLA in healthy donors. The PCR made use of 60 Vbeta and 13 Jbeta primers. The data were produced by immunoSEQ multiplex PCR, yet TCRdb's version contains in-frame clones alone and is incomplete. The sample consists of about 170,000 clones, over 75% of them appearing once. Sequencing was performed on PBMCs. The source is a male donor in good health and CMV-seronegative.

The J gene is TRBJ2-7, the V gene TRBV5-6; 7 bases are a match to TRBD1. The J segment lost 2 bases and the V segment lost 4 bases, leaving 3 bases of the junction unmatched. Germline CDR1 SGHDT, CDR2 YYEEEE. This CDR3 is 13 amino acids long. In nucleotides, the CDR3 is TGTGCCAGCAGCCCGGGACAGCCCTACGAGCAGTACTTC. This gives the protein CASSPGQPYEQYF. The whole variable domain, remainder taken from reference TRBV5-6 and TRBJ2-7, is DAGVTQSPTHLIKTRGQQVTLRCSPKSGHDTVSWYQQALGQGPQFIFQYYEEEERQRGNFPDRFSGHQFPNYSSELNVNALLLGDSALYLCASSPGQPYEQYFGPGTRLTVT.

The chain has TRBV11-3 and TRBJ2-7, with 7 bases identical to TRBD1. CDR1 SGHNT and CDR2 YENEEA come from the germline V gene. This CDR3 contains 15 residues. V shed 2 bases, J shed 2 bases, and the junction held 6 bases outside the gene matches. Written as DNA, the CDR3 is TGTGCCAGCAGCTTACGGTCCGGGACAGCCTACGAGCAGTACTTC. Protein sequence: CASSLRSGTAYEQYF.